The 10 T cell receptor beta chains in this list originate from one sample, sequenced in a study of human T cells and chemical hapten exposure (dated by TCRdb to the early 2020s). The label giving this sample's time point can be read as: pre-sensitization, week 0. Interpreted using the paper, the treatment or condition label stands for: therapeutic diphenylcyclopropenone sensitization with weekly scalp DPC. The method was RACE. Sequencing was carried out with a NextSeq 500. TCRdb's own reprocessing of the public reads used fastp at Q25 and MiXCR and kept productive beta chains. All rows with the same CDR3 protein become a single entry with the most common DNA and genes. This sample holds 150,000 to 200,000 distinct CDR3 sequences; around 30% were observed only once. The top ten hold roughly 3% of the sample. The sequenced sample was whole blood, obtained in connection with sensitization to the hapten diphenylcyclopropenone (DPC). The receptor set was obtained from a woman in her 30s with alopecia areata. Some clones in this sample may be carry-over from other donors' samples.

By share, this clonotype ranks as medium-sized. The chain carries TRBV7-9 and TRBJ1-1, with a weak D call TRBD1 (5 bases). V shed 7 bases and J shed 3 bases, with 18 bases lying between them. Germline assignment: CDR1 SEHNR and CDR2 FQNEAQ (reference sequence). CDR3 length equals 15 residues. CDR3 region: CASTPPGDGDTEAFF. The CDR3 nucleotides are TGTGCCAGCACCCCTCCGGGGGATGGGGACACTGAAGCTTTCTTT.

This clonotype was counted only a few times. V and J are TRBV6-5 and TRBJ2-5; 9 bases line up with TRBD2. V shed 5 bases, J shed 4 bases, and the junction held 8 bases outside the gene matches. CDR1 and CDR2 from the germline V gene are MNHEY and SVGAGI. The CDR3 runs to 15 residues. This CDR3 reads CASSTGLAFGETQYF. The CDR3 DNA sequence: TGTGCCAGCAGTACGGGACTAGCTTTCGGAGAGACCCAGTACTTC.

This clonotype was observed a handful of times. V is TRBV6-1 and J is TRBJ2-7; D remains ambiguous. Trimming left V 1 base short and J 12 bases short, with 16 bases between. The CDR3 length is 13 residues. CDR1 and CDR2 from the germline V gene are MNHNS and SASEGT. CDR3 sequence (DNA): TGTGCCAGCAGTGAAGGGCTTTCCCAAAGGCGGTACTTC. Protein: CASSEGLSQRRYF.

The rearrangement links TRBV14 to TRBJ1-1; no reliable D call. Germline CDR1 and CDR2: SGHDN and FVKESK. This CDR3 spans 11 amino acids. Deletions cut 1 base from V and 11 bases from J, with 8 bases between. CDR3 bases: TGTGCCAGCAGCCAAGGTCAAAAGGCTTTCTTT. It translates to CASSQGQKAFF.

The chain recombines TRBV2 with TRBJ1-4; no clear D. The ends were cut back, 8 bases at V and 8 bases at J, with 9 bases in the middle. CDR1 is SNHLY and CDR2 is FYNNEI in the germline V gene. This CDR3 is 11 amino acids long. This chain's CDR3 is CASRRGEKLFF. The CDR3 nucleotides read TGTGCCAGCCGGAGAGGAGAAAAACTGTTTTTT.

The sample holds a few counts of this clonotype. J is TRBJ1-4 and V is TRBV7-8, with TRBD1 as a possible D gene (6 bases). CDR1 SGHVS and CDR2 FQNEAQ come from the germline V gene. CDR3 size: 16 residues. The ends were cut back, 6 bases at V and 5 bases at J, with 19 bases in the middle. The CDR3 sequence is CASRAGSAGVNEKLFF. CDR3 nucleotides: TGTGCCAGCAGGGCGGGGTCTGCAGGGGTAAATGAAAAACTGTTTTTT.

This clonotype was found a few times. The chain joins TRBV7-2 to TRBJ1-4, with D unresolved. Germline loops: CDR1 SGHTA, CDR2 FQGNSA. V lost 1 base, J lost 4 bases, and 10 bases lay in between. The CDR3 is 15 residues long. The CDR3 region has the DNA TGTGCCAGCAGCTTAGGGCTGACCGATAATGAAAAACTGTTTTTT. As protein: CASSLGLTDNEKLFF.

This clonotype was seen only once. V is TRBV20-1 and J is TRBJ2-1; 12 bases are a match to TRBD2. There are 16 residues in the CDR3. J lost 7 bases, V lost 5 bases, and 12 bases had no gene match. The germline CDR1 and CDR2 sequences are DFQATT and SNEGSKA (reference sequence). The CDR3 DNA follows: TGCAGTGCTCCAGCCGGCCGGACTAGCGGGAAGAATGAGCAGTTCTTC. Translating gives CSAPAGRTSGKNEQFF.

This clonotype has more than one count but fewer than ten. This sequence joins TRBV24-1 and TRBJ2-1; D not resolved. The ends were cut back, 2 bases at V and 12 bases at J, with 10 bases in the middle. The V gene's germline CDR1 is KGHDR and CDR2 SFDVKD. The CDR3 runs to 12 residues. For the CDR3, the DNA is TGTGCCACCAGTGATTCCGCGGCTGGGCAGTTCTTC. Translated, it gives CATSDSAAGQFF.

The CDR3 loop is CSARDWGIGTQYF. The CDR3 DNA reads as TGCAGTGCTAGAGATTGGGGCATCGGCACGCAGTATTTT. This chain connects TRBV20-1 to TRBJ2-3, with a tentative D call TRBD1 (5 bases). V was shortened by 0 bases and J by 9 bases, with 13 bases between the two germline ends. The CDR3 runs 13 residues. Germline V CDR1 and CDR2: DFQATT, SNEGSKA (reference sequence).